The next 30 T cell receptor beta chains were all read from a single sample in a study of spatial heterogeneity in lung cancer (dated by TCRdb to about 2019). The paper's findings and limits, for the study overall: The number of expanded intratumoral alpha and beta TCRs correlated with the tumor nonsynonymous mutation count.

The library was prepared using 5' RACE. Sequencing was performed on a NextSeq 500. The raw public reads went through TCRdb reprocessing: fastp at Q25, MiXCR clone calling, in-frame beta chains kept. A single entry per CDR3 protein holds the most common genes and DNA from its merged rows. Here the sample has fewer than 9,500 distinct CDR3 sequences; roughly 8.8% occur a single time. Clones ranked in the top ten supply approximately 9% of the sample. No antigen is known for these receptors. What this sample's time point label stands for: sample taken at primary tumor resection. This material consisted of lung tumor tissue, taken at surgery. The receptors shown here come from a male donor with early-stage non-small cell lung cancer.

The gene calls are TRBV18 and TRBJ2-7; 13 bases are a match to TRBD2. Germline lookup yields CDR1 KGHSH and CDR2 LQKENI. V dropped 4 bases and J dropped 3; count of bases not matched to a gene: 6. The CDR3 extends over 16 amino acids. As DNA, the CDR3 is TGTGCCAGCTCACACCCCGGACTAGCGGGGGACTACGAGCAGTACTTC. This gives the protein CASSHPGLAGDYEQYF.

This clonotype is medium-sized. CDR3 amino acids: CAWSTPWRYNSPLHF. CDR3 nucleotides: TGTGCCTGGAGTACCCCGTGGAGGTATAATTCACCCCTCCACTTT. V gene TRBV30 combines with J gene TRBJ1-6; D ambiguous. Germline V gene sequence: CDR1 GTSNPN, CDR2 SVGIG (reference sequence). Trimming removed 2 bases from V and 4 bases from J, with 12 bases in between. This CDR3 has 15 residues.

Relative to its sample, this clonotype is medium-sized. The V call is TRBV3-1, the J call TRBJ1-1; 7 positions agree with TRBD1. This CDR3 region has 15 residues. Trimming removed 5 bases from V and 1 base from J; junction bases left unmatched: 7. Germline CDR1 and CDR2: LGHDT and YNNKEL (reference sequence). The CDR3 protein is CASSSWDSQNTEAFF. CDR3 sequence (DNA): TGTGCCAGCAGCTCTTGGGACAGCCAGAACACTGAAGCTTTCTTT.

The chain couples TRBV29-1 to TRBJ2-7, with D possibly TRBD1 on 7 matching bases. CDR3 length: 14 residues. V was pared by 6 bases and J by 2 bases, with 17 bases between. The germline V gene has CDR1 SQVTM and CDR2 ANQGSEA. The CDR3 nucleotides read TGCAGCGTGGGGCAGGGGGGAACAGCCTACGAGCAGTACTTC. Translating gives CSVGQGGTAYEQYF.

The sample holds many counts of this clonotype. The chain is built from TRBV7-2 and TRBJ1-6; D ambiguous. The V and J ends lost 5 bases and 14 bases respectively, with 25 bases between them. Looked up from germline, CDR1 is SGHTA and CDR2 is FQGNSA. The CDR3 consists of 16 residues. DNA of the CDR3: TGTGCCAGCAGCCTATTCCCCACAGCTGATGGGAGCACCCTCCACTTT. Translation: CASSLFPTADGSTLHF.

This clonotype was seen at least ten times. This sequence joins TRBV7-6 and TRBJ1-5, with 10 nucleotides matching TRBD1. Germline V gene lookup returns CDR1 SGHVS and CDR2 FNYEAQ. The CDR3 covers 15 residues. V lost 5 bases to trimming and J lost 11 bases; unmatched junction nucleotides: 12. Here the CDR3 reads CASSVGTGVIQAQHF. The DNA for the CDR3 is TGTGCCAGCAGCGTTGGGACAGGGGTTATCCAAGCCCAGCATTTT.

Judged by abundance, this clonotype is medium-sized. The CDR3 sequence: CATRTSGATGELFF. The CDR3 DNA follows: TGTGCCACCAGGACTAGCGGGGCCACCGGGGAGCTGTTTTTT. The rearrangement uses TRBV24-1 and TRBJ2-2; 11 bases are a match to TRBD2. V lost 7 bases, J lost 4 bases, and 1 base stayed unmatched. This CDR3 is 14 amino acids long. Germline CDR1 reads KGHDR; CDR2 reads SFDVKD.

By sample share, this clonotype is medium-sized. The rearrangement uses TRBV19 and TRBJ1-5; 7 positions agree with TRBD1. This CDR3 comprises 14 residues. Germline CDR1 and CDR2: LNHDA and SQIVND (reference sequence). J lost 3 bases, V lost 3 bases, and 2 bases had no gene match. CDR3 sequence: CASSITGDNQPQHF. CDR3 coding DNA: TGTGCCAGTAGTATCACAGGGGACAATCAGCCCCAGCATTTT. The entire variable domain, with the rest obtained from reference TRBV19 and TRBJ1-5, is as follows: DGGITQSPKYLFRKEGQNVTLSCEQNLNHDAMYWYRQDPGQGLRLIYYSQIVNDFQKGDIAEGYSVSREKKESFPLTVTSAQKNPTAFYLCASSITGDNQPQHFGDGTRLSIL.

Relative to its sample, this clonotype is medium-sized. The chain has TRBV28 and TRBJ2-7; 12 nucleotides line up with TRBD1. The CDR3 has 15 residues. CDR1 is MDHEN and CDR2 is SYDVKM in the germline V gene. V gave up 5 bases and J gave up 7 bases; unmatched junction bases: 9. The CDR3 protein is CASSTPGQGAMEQYF. CDR3 bases: TGTGCCAGCAGTACCCCGGGACAGGGGGCTATGGAGCAGTACTTC.

This clonotype appeared many times. The chain uses TRBV7-8 and TRBJ1-1; D remains unclear. The CDR3 is 13 residues long. Germline V gene data show CDR1 as SGHVS and CDR2 as FQNEAQ. The V end was cut by 0 bases, the J end by 7 bases, with 9 bases between. The CDR3 bases are TGTGCCAGCAGCTTAGCGCCCAGGTTTGAAGCTTTCTTT. Protein product: CASSLAPRFEAFF.

This clonotype is categorized as medium-sized (0.01 to 0.1%). This chain uses TRBV5-1 with TRBJ1-1; D gene uncertain. V lost 3 bases, J lost 3 bases, and 15 bases lay in between. The CDR3 runs to 15 residues. Germline CDR1 is SGHRS and CDR2 is YFSETQ. DNA for the CDR3: TGCGCCAGCAGCTCCTCCGCGCCGAGGGACACTGAAGCTTTCTTT. Translated, it gives CASSSSAPRDTEAFF.

By share of the sample, this clonotype is medium-sized (0.01 to 0.1%). The V call is TRBV4-1, the J call TRBJ2-1; perhaps D is TRBD1 or TRBD2 (5 bases each). V was clipped by 0 bases and J by 8 bases, with 17 bases between them. Germline CDR1 and CDR2: MGHRA and YSYEKL. The length of the CDR3 is 16 residues. The CDR3 bases are TGCGCCAGCAGCCAAGATGGGGCTAGCTGGGGCGATGAGCAGTTCTTC. This sequence encodes CASSQDGASWGDEQFF.

This clonotype qualifies as medium-sized. J is TRBJ1-1 and V is TRBV7-2; the D is unclear. Germline V CDR1 and CDR2: SGHTA, FQGNSA. The CDR3 extends over 13 amino acids. Trimming took off 2 bases at V and 4 bases at J, with 8 bases between the two ends. The CDR3 DNA follows: TGTGCCAGCAGCTTAACTCCTTTCACTGAAGCTTTCTTT. Translating it yields CASSLTPFTEAFF.

This clonotype is labeled medium-sized. This chain joins TRBV12-3 or TRBV12-4 and TRBJ2-3; TRBD2 matches at 7 bases. This CDR3 has 16 residues. The trim removed 2 bases at V and 0 bases at J, leaving 5 bases unmatched. The CDR3 is CASSLWGSGSTDTQYF. The CDR3 coding sequence is TGTGCCAGCAGTTTATGGGGTAGCGGGAGCACAGATACGCAGTATTTT.

This clonotype was counted a few times. The chain joins TRBV27 to TRBJ2-7; unclear D gene. Trimming took 8 bases from V and 2 from J, leaving 28 bases between them. The CDR3 runs 18 residues. Germline V gives CDR1 MNHEY, CDR2 SMNVEV (reference sequence). Written as DNA, the CDR3 is TGTGCCAGCGAGGACCCCTCCGTCCGATCCAAGCCTACCTACGAGCAGTACTTC. This gives the protein CASEDPSVRSKPTYEQYF.

For this clonotype: This could be a read error, since a much larger clone is one nucleotide away. This chain joins TRBV10-3 and TRBJ1-5, with D possibly matching TRBD1 (5 bases). This CDR3 spans 14 amino acids. CDR1 and CDR2 (germline): ENHRY, SYGVKD. The V end was cut by 2 bases, the J end by 3 bases, with 8 bases between. The CDR3 coding sequence is TGTGCCATCAGTGAGGGGGCCCTCAATCAGCCCCAGCATTTT. Translating gives CAISEGALNQPQHF.

In this sample, this clonotype is medium-sized. The J gene is TRBJ1-2, the V gene TRBV20-1; a possible D gene is TRBD1 (5 bases). Germline assignment: CDR1 DFQATT and CDR2 SNEGSKA (reference sequence). The CDR3 extends over 14 amino acids. Trimming removed 1 base from V and 6 bases from J, with 15 bases in between. This CDR3 is CSARAGTADHGYTF. For the CDR3, the DNA is TGCAGTGCTAGAGCCGGGACGGCCGACCATGGCTACACCTTC.

By proportion, this clonotype is medium-sized. The rearrangement uses TRBV7-8 and TRBJ2-4; possibly TRBD1 or TRBD2 for D (5 bases each). Germline CDR1 reads SGHVS; CDR2 reads FQNEAQ. CDR3 length: 15 residues. The V gene lost 1 base and the J gene lost 2 bases, with 9 bases spanning the gap. This CDR3 is CASSLEGTTKNIQYF. The DNA for the CDR3 is TGTGCCAGCAGCTTAGAGGGGACGACCAAAAACATTCAGTACTTC.

This clonotype was detected ten times or more. The V call is TRBV18, the J call TRBJ2-5, with 8 bases that match TRBD1. V lost 6 bases, J lost 5 bases, and 2 bases stayed unmatched. The CDR3 totals 12 residues. CDR1 KGHSH and CDR2 LQKENI come from the germline V gene. CDR3: CASSGQVETQYF. Written as DNA, the CDR3 is TGTGCCAGCTCGGGACAGGTGGAGACCCAGTACTTC.

This chain uses TRBV6-1 with TRBJ2-4; TRBD1 aligns across 7 bases. This CDR3 has 14 residues. V lost 3 bases to trimming and J lost 7 bases; unmatched junction nucleotides: 6. Germline values: CDR1 MNHNS, CDR2 SASEGT. The CDR3: CASSERGGWNIQYF. CDR3 DNA: TGTGCCAGCAGTGAGAGAGGGGGCTGGAACATTCAGTACTTC.

In its sample, this clonotype was seen many times. The V and J genes are TRBV5-4 and TRBJ2-5, with 12 bases lining up with TRBD2. In germline, CDR1 is SGHNT, CDR2 YYREEE (reference sequence). J gave up 5 bases and V 1 base, and 15 bases lay outside the gene matches. This CDR3 has 19 amino acids. The CDR3 DNA follows: TGTGCCAGCAGCTTGATCGAGACTAGCGGGAGCCTTCTCGCGGAGACCCAGTACTTC. This codes for CASSLIETSGSLLAETQYF.

In its sample, this clonotype ranks as medium-sized. The V gene is TRBV20-1, the J gene TRBJ2-2; perhaps TRBD1 as D (7 bases). Germline V gene sequence: CDR1 DFQATT, CDR2 SNEGSKA (reference sequence). The CDR3 runs to 14 residues. V was cut by 3 bases and J by 4 bases, with 12 bases left in between. The CDR3: CSASNRGGTGELFF. CDR3 nucleotides: TGCAGTGCTAGTAACAGGGGAGGCACCGGGGAGCTGTTTTTT.

This chain connects TRBV28 to TRBJ2-5, with a possible D match to TRBD1 (5 bases). Trimming removed 8 bases from V and 2 bases from J, with 6 bases in between. Germline V gene data show CDR1 as MDHEN and CDR2 as SYDVKM. The CDR3 length is 11 residues. Written as DNA, the CDR3 is TGTGCCAGCGCAGGGCAAGAGACCCAGTACTTC. Translated, it gives CASAGQETQYF.

The genes are TRBV7-3 and TRBJ2-7; possible D gene TRBD1, 5 bases. CDR3 length: 16 amino acids. Germline V gene sequence: CDR1 SGHTA, CDR2 FQGTGA. Between the trimmed V and J ends, which lost 0 bases and 0 bases, there was a span of 12 bases. As DNA, the CDR3 is TGTGCCAGCAGCTTAACGCCGACAGCGAACTCCTACGAGCAGTACTTC. The encoded protein is CASSLTPTANSYEQYF.

This clonotype is deemed medium-sized. This rearrangement joins TRBV20-1 to TRBJ2-7, with TRBD1 matching 7 bases. Losses at the gene ends were 6 bases for V and 0 bases for J; bases not matched to a gene: 14. The CDR3 contains 16 residues. Germline V gene lookup returns CDR1 DFQATT and CDR2 SNEGSKA (reference sequence). The CDR3 loop is CSATSTGALSSYEQYF. In DNA form, the CDR3 reads TGCAGTGCCACGTCCACAGGGGCCTTAAGCTCCTACGAGCAGTACTTC.

In its sample, this clonotype ranks as medium-sized. The V gene is TRBV10-2, the J gene TRBJ1-2; no definite D call. There are 14 residues in the CDR3. Germline loops: CDR1 WSHSY, CDR2 SAAADI. The V end was cut by 5 bases, the J end by 4 bases, with 14 bases between. For the CDR3, the DNA is TGCGCCAGCAGTCCCGCGGGGAGCGGCTATGGCTACACCTTC. It codes for CASSPAGSGYGYTF.

By proportion, this clonotype is medium-sized. This chain joins TRBV5-6 and TRBJ2-4; D call uncertain. V gave up 4 bases and J gave up 0 bases, with 8 bases separating them. CDR1 is SGHDT and CDR2 is YYEEEE in the germline V gene. The CDR3 totals 14 residues. The CDR3 here is CASSPRIAKNIQYF. The DNA for the CDR3 is TGTGCCAGCAGCCCAAGAATAGCCAAAAACATTCAGTACTTC. The full variable domain, completed using reference TRBV5-6 and TRBJ2-4, is DAGVTQSPTHLIKTRGQQVTLRCSPKSGHDTVSWYQQALGQGPQFIFQYYEEEERQRGNFPDRFSGHQFPNYSSELNVNALLLGDSALYLCASSPRIAKNIQYFGAGTRLSVL.

This clonotype is classed as medium-sized. The V gene is TRBV6-5, the J gene TRBJ2-5; 8 bases are shared with TRBD1. The CDR3 spans 14 residues. Trimming removed 5 bases from V and 0 bases from J; junction bases left unmatched: 2. Germline assignment: CDR1 MNHEY and CDR2 SVGAGI. CDR3 coding DNA: TGTGCCAGCAGTCCACAGGGGGACCAAGAGACCCAGTACTTC. Protein: CASSPQGDQETQYF.

Relative to its sample, this clonotype is medium-sized. The chain combines TRBV5-5 with TRBJ1-1; D is perhaps TRBD1 (6 bases). The CDR3 has 16 residues. Per germline, CDR1 SGHKS and CDR2 YYEKEE (reference sequence). The V and J ends lost 4 bases and 1 base respectively, with 17 bases between them. CDR3 bases: TGTGCCAGCAGCCCGCTCTTTGACAGGAAGAACACTGAAGCTTTCTTT. Protein product: CASSPLFDRKNTEAFF.

This clonotype has a count of ten or more. The chain carries TRBV2 and TRBJ2-7; 8 bases align to TRBD2. CDR1 is SNHLY, CDR2 FYNNEI, per germline. J was trimmed by 3 bases and V by 6 bases; bases with no gene match: 7. The CDR3 runs 14 residues. This CDR3 is CASRAVGGGYEQYF. The CDR3 nucleotides read TGTGCCAGCAGAGCCGTCGGGGGGGGCTACGAGCAGTACTTC.